The 18 T cell receptor beta chains reported below all come from one sample, sequenced in a study of blood T cell repertoires in COVID-19. Profiling relied on immunoSEQ multiplex PCR, and the TCRdb table lists in-frame clones only, not all of them. The table shows around 190,000 clones, with more than 85% occurring only once. The sequencing sample was made of peripheral blood. These TCRs come from a man aged 25-45 years with acute or convalescent COVID-19.

This clone was observed a handful of times. V is TRBV6-6 and J is TRBJ1-1; 9 positions match TRBD1. The V segment lost 5 bases and the J segment 4 bases; nucleotides outside the gene matches: 8. Germline CDR1 is MNHNY and CDR2 is SVGAGI (reference sequence). The length of the CDR3 is 15 residues. In DNA form, the CDR3 reads TGTGCCAGCAGTGGAAGGACAGGGGTTGGCACTGAAGCTTTCTTT. Translating gives CASSGRTGVGTEAFF.

The gene calls are TRBV29-1 and TRBJ2-3, with D maybe TRBD1 (6 bases). V was cut by 0 bases and J by 4 bases, with 11 bases left in between. CDR3 length: 14 amino acids. CDR1 SQVTM and CDR2 ANQGSEA come from the germline V gene. DNA for the CDR3: TGCAGCGTTGAAGATTATGGGGGCCCAGATACGCAGTATTTT. The encoded protein is CSVEDYGGPDTQYF.

This clone was recorded only once. The V and J genes are TRBV18 and TRBJ2-7, with 7 positions matching TRBD1. In germline, CDR1 is KGHSH, CDR2 LQKENI. This CDR3 has 13 amino acids. Germline trimming cut 4 bases from V and 1 base from J; bases unmatched to any gene: 1. The CDR3 sequence is CASSLGQSYEQYF. The CDR3 coding sequence is TGTGCCAGCTCACTGGGACAGTCCTACGAGCAGTACTTC.

This rearrangement joins TRBV28 to TRBJ1-2; D remains unclear. The CDR3 consists of 12 residues. Germline-derived CDR1 and CDR2 are MDHEN and SYDVKM. V was trimmed by 6 bases and J by 3 bases, leaving 8 bases between them. The CDR3 loop reads CASSQSHYGYTF. In nucleotides, the CDR3 is TGTGCCAGCAGCCAATCCCACTATGGCTACACCTTC.

The V and J genes are TRBV11-2 and TRBJ2-5, with D tentatively TRBD1 (6 bases). This CDR3 has 14 residues. The V and J ends lost 1 base and 4 bases respectively, with 10 bases between them. Per the germline V gene, CDR1 is SGHAT and CDR2 is FQNNGV. The CDR3, as DNA: TGTGCCAGCAGCTTAGGAATAGGGGGAGAGACCCAGTACTTC. Amino acid sequence: CASSLGIGGETQYF.

This clone was found a few times. This rearrangement joins TRBV18 to TRBJ1-5, with 8 bases aligning to TRBD1. Germline V lookup: CDR1 KGHSH, CDR2 LQKENI. The CDR3 sequence is 15 residues long. The ends lost 2 bases at V and 1 base at J; junction bases unmatched: 1. In DNA, the CDR3 is TGTGCCAGCTCACCAAACAGGGGGAGCAATCAGCCCCAGCATTTT. This encodes CASSPNRGSNQPQHF.

The chain recombines TRBV5-1 with TRBJ2-1, with D maybe TRBD2 (5 bases). Per germline, CDR1 SGHRS and CDR2 YFSETQ. The CDR3 spans 15 residues. V lost 4 bases and J 6 bases, leaving 17 bases between the germline ends. The CDR3 DNA sequence: TGCGCCAGCAGCATCTCGGGGATCCCCCTCAATGAGCAGTTCTTC. It translates to CASSISGIPLNEQFF.

The chain combines TRBV3-1 (or the pseudogene TRBV3-2) with TRBJ2-6, with D possibly TRBD2 on 5 matching bases. Germline V gene lookup returns CDR1 LGHDT and CDR2 YNNKEL (reference sequence). The CDR3 consists of 17 residues. Trimming cost V 10 bases and J 0 bases, with 19 bases left between them. DNA of the CDR3: TGTGCCACCTCCCGAGGAGGCGCCAGCTCTGGGGCCAACGTCCTGACTTTC. Translating it yields CATSRGGASSGANVLTF.

The chain links TRBV29-1 to TRBJ1-4; D call uncertain. This CDR3 region has 12 residues. Germline CDR1 and CDR2: SQVTM and ANQGSEA. Trimming stripped 4 bases from V and 3 bases from J, with 6 bases between. The CDR3 region is CSVGRANEKLFF. The CDR3 DNA sequence: TGCAGCGTTGGCCGGGCTAATGAAAAACTGTTTTTT.

The V gene is TRBV30, the J gene TRBJ2-3; D uncertain. V lost 0 bases, J lost 0 bases, and 4 bases lay in between. The CDR3 spans 13 residues. Germline assignment: CDR1 GTSNPN and CDR2 SVGIG (reference sequence). CDR3 in DNA: TGTGCCTGGAGTGTCGGTAGCACAGATACGCAGTATTTT. Protein product: CAWSVGSTDTQYF.

The chain combines TRBV28 with TRBJ2-1; D unclear. The V end was cut by 6 bases, the J end by 6 bases, with 6 bases between. Germline assignment: CDR1 MDHEN and CDR2 SYDVKM. This CDR3 has 11 residues. The CDR3 here is CASRLRNEQFF. In DNA, the CDR3 is TGTGCCAGCAGGTTGCGCAATGAGCAGTTCTTC.

V gene TRBV10-3 combines with J gene TRBJ1-1; D possibly corresponds to TRBD1 (5 bases). V dropped 9 bases and J dropped 0 bases, with 14 bases sitting between them. The CDR3 sequence is 14 residues long. Germline values: CDR1 ENHRY, CDR2 SYGVKD. The CDR3 reads CAIQKTEMNTEAFF. The CDR3 coding sequence is TGTGCCATTCAGAAGACAGAAATGAACACTGAAGCTTTCTTT.

V is TRBV7-9 and J is TRBJ1-1; D is unclear. The CDR3 runs to 11 residues. Germline V gene data show CDR1 as SEHNR and CDR2 as FQNEAQ (reference sequence). Deletions cut 4 bases from V and 11 bases from J, with 11 bases between. The CDR3 nucleotides read TGTGCCAGCAGCTCTTCCCCTTCGGCTTTCTTT. Protein product: CASSSSPSAFF.

The chain couples TRBV6-5 to TRBJ1-2; 8 bases map to TRBD1. There are 14 residues in the CDR3. With 5 bases clipped from V and 6 bases from J, the junction kept 8 bases outside the gene matches. Germline V CDR1 and CDR2: MNHEY, SVGAGI. The CDR3: CASSRGGQGNGYTF. The CDR3 region has the DNA TGTGCCAGCAGTCGGGGAGGACAGGGTAATGGCTACACCTTC.

The chain employs TRBV9 and TRBJ2-1; D possibly corresponds to TRBD2 (6 bases). Trimming took 0 bases from V and 7 from J, leaving 14 bases between them. Germline V gives CDR1 SGDLS, CDR2 YYNGEE. The CDR3 consists of 15 residues. In nucleotides, the CDR3 is TGTGCCAGCAGCGTAGTGGGCGGGACTTTGAATGAGCAGTTCTTC. As protein: CASSVVGGTLNEQFF.

The J gene is TRBJ1-5, the V gene TRBV5-6; the D gene is possibly TRBD1 (5 bases). Germline V gene sequence: CDR1 SGHDT, CDR2 YYEEEE. The CDR3 is made up of 14 amino acids. Trimming removed 1 base from V and 3 bases from J, with 8 bases in between. This chain's CDR3 is CASSLMGPNQPQHF. DNA of the CDR3: TGTGCCAGCAGCTTGATGGGGCCCAATCAGCCCCAGCATTTT.

The rearrangement joins TRBV7-8 to TRBJ2-1; D may be TRBD2 (6 bases). The CDR3 runs to 14 residues. Germline-derived CDR1 and CDR2 are SGHVS and FQNEAQ. Trimming shortened V by 5 bases and J by 14 bases, and 22 bases separated the two germline ends. CDR3 protein: CASSLRRTTGEEFF. The CDR3 nucleotides are TGTGCCAGCAGCCTTCGACGGACTACCGGGGAGGAGTTCTTC.

The genes are TRBV3-1 (or the pseudogene TRBV3-2) and TRBJ2-3, with TRBD2 identical over 9 bases. The CDR3 is 17 amino acids. V dropped 1 base and J dropped 2; count of bases not matched to a gene: 7. Per the germline V gene, CDR1 is LGHDT and CDR2 is YNNKEL (reference sequence). The CDR3 nucleotides read TGTGCCAGCAGCCAAGGTAGTGCGGGAGGGCCCACAGATACGCAGTATTTT. This codes for CASSQGSAGGPTDTQYF.